A single count supports the clone carrying this TCR beta chain. The source of the sample is a study of shared clonotypes between healthy human individuals. Naive-designated CD8 cells lacked CD45RO, were positively enriched for CCR7, and omitted terminally differentiated effector memory CD45RA+ cells. Assay: immunoSEQ multiplex PCR; the TCRdb copy retains only in-frame clones and omits some. Of millions of clones listed, around 96% are singletons. In germline, CDR1 is MNHEY, CDR2 SVGAGI. The CDR3 sequence is 14 residues long. Unmatched junction bases numbered 7, after V lost 4 bases and J lost 6 bases.

V and J are TRBV6-5 and TRBJ2-7; 9 nucleotides agree with TRBD1. The TCR originated in a man between 18 and 35 years old in good health. The sample taken for sequencing was naive CD8+ T cells sorted from blood. In nucleotides, the CDR3 is TGTGCCAGCAGTTTTGGGACAGGGCCCGTCGAGCAGTACTTC. Translating gives CASSFGTGPVEQYF.